These 19 T cell receptor beta chains came from one sample sequenced in a study of vaccination and CD4 T cells after COVID-19. The Oncomine TCR Beta short-read assay sequenced DNA from cultured CD4+ T cells. TCRdb recomputed calls from the PCR reads with MiXCR, one row per CDR3 protein. The table records more than 11,000 distinct CDR3 sequences, less than 35% of them present only once. Antigens of these TCRs are unknown. Treatment noted: roughly ten-day PBMC culture with coronavirus spike peptide pools or control peptides (ViraFEST assay). Source: CD4+ T cells from blood, cultured in vitro, taken before SARS-CoV-2 vaccination. The receptor source for this set is a human donor who received a COVID-19 vaccine.

This clonotype was counted only a few times. The chain employs TRBV7-2 and TRBJ1-1; weak D call: TRBD1 (6 bases). The V gene lost 4 bases and the J gene lost 1 base, with 7 bases spanning the gap. Germline V gene lookup returns CDR1 SGHTA and CDR2 FQGNSA. CDR3 length: 13 amino acids. CDR3 in amino acids: CASSWTENTEAFF. The CDR3 DNA reads TGTGCCAGCAGCTGGACAGAGAACACTGAAGCTTTCTTT. Full variable domain (outside the CDR3, taken from reference TRBV7-2 and TRBJ1-1): GAGVSQSPSNKVTEKGKDVELRCDPISGHTALYWYRQSLGQGLEFLIYFQGNSAPDKSGLPSDRFSAERTGGSVSTLTIQRTQQEDSAVYLCASSWTENTEAFFGQGTRLTVV.

This clonotype came up a few times. V usage is TRBV19 and J usage is TRBJ1-2; D gene uncertain. The germline V and J ends were trimmed by 0 bases and 4 bases, with 15 bases remaining between them. Looked up from germline, CDR1 is LNHDA and CDR2 is SQIVND (reference sequence). The CDR3 contains 16 residues. In nucleotides, the CDR3 is TGTGCCAGTAGTATAGATCTGCGGTGGGAGGGCTATGGCTACACCTTC. As protein: CASSIDLRWEGYGYTF.

V and J are TRBV29-1 and TRBJ1-3, with D tentatively TRBD1 (5 bases). The germline CDR1 and CDR2 sequences are SQVTM and ANQGSEA. Trimming cost V 7 bases and J 2 bases, with 24 bases left between them. The CDR3 length is 17 residues. The CDR3 DNA reads as TGCAGCGCCGAAGGGGCCCGAGGAGGGCCGGCTGGAAACACCATATATTTT. Translating it yields CSAEGARGGPAGNTIYF.

The J gene is TRBJ1-2, the V gene TRBV12-3 or TRBV12-4; 8 bases map to TRBD1. The CDR3 runs 12 residues. With V trimmed by 5 bases and J by 14 bases, 10 bases remained unmatched. CDR3 sequence (DNA): TGTGCCAGCAGTCATCCCGGGACAGGTTCAACCTTC. It translates to CASSHPGTGSTF.

This chain uses TRBV12-3 or TRBV12-4 with TRBJ2-5; 7 bases line up with TRBD1. V gave up 2 bases and J gave up 5 bases; unmatched junction bases: 8. This CDR3 contains 15 residues. The CDR3 region is CASSLLGAQGETQYF. CDR3 coding DNA: TGTGCCAGCAGTTTATTAGGGGCACAGGGGGAGACCCAGTACTTC.

Note on this clonotype: This sequence may be a read error, since a much larger clone differs from it by one base. This chain links TRBV2 with TRBJ2-2, with a tentative D call TRBD2 (5 bases). CDR1 and CDR2 from the germline V gene are SNHLY and FYNNEI. This CDR3 region has 15 residues. The CDR3 loop reads CASSEAALNTGEPFF. The CDR3 DNA reads as TGTGCCAGCAGTGAAGCGGCTTTAAACACCGGGGAGCCGTTTTTT.

The CDR3 is CASSLALLGGETDTQYF. For the CDR3, the DNA is TGTGCCAGCAGCTTAGCGCTGTTGGGGGGGGAGACAGATACGCAGTATTTT. The genes are TRBV7-9 and TRBJ2-3; TRBD2 matches at 7 bases. The CDR3 is 17 amino acids. Germline-derived CDR1 and CDR2 are SEHNR and FQNEAQ (reference sequence). V trimming: 0 bases; J trimming: 3 bases; junction bases outside the gene matches: 9.

The chain uses TRBV7-9 and TRBJ1-5; TRBD1 matches at 8 bases. The junction had 1 base not matched to a gene; V was cut back by 3 bases and J by 0 bases. CDR3 length: 15 residues. Germline-derived CDR1 and CDR2 are SEHNR and FQNEAQ (reference sequence). The CDR3 reads CASSLTGDSNQPQHF. CDR3 bases: TGTGCCAGCAGCTTGACAGGGGATAGCAATCAGCCCCAGCATTTT.

Comments on this clonotype: The junction does not match germline at one end; this may be a read error. The chain joins TRBV6-1 to TRBJ1-1, with D hard to call. This CDR3 has 14 residues. Germline CDR1 and CDR2: MNHNS and SASEGT. CDR3 loop: CTSSVMGRNTEAFF. The CDR3 bases are TGTACCAGCAGTGTTATGGGGAGGAACACTGAAGCTTTCTTT.

The chain uses TRBV7-9 and TRBJ1-4; D remains unclear. The CDR3 has 14 residues. V was cut by 3 bases and J by 8 bases, with 13 bases left in between. Germline V gives CDR1 SEHNR, CDR2 FQNEAQ (reference sequence). The CDR3: CASSLVQSGEKLFF. The CDR3 bases are TGTGCCAGCAGCTTGGTGCAGTCCGGGGAAAAACTGTTTTTT. The whole variable domain, remainder taken from reference TRBV7-9 and TRBJ1-4, is DTGVSQNPRHKITKRGQNVTFRCDPISEHNRLYWYRQTLGQGPEFLTYFQNEAQLEKSRLLSDRFSAERPKGSFSTLEIQRTEQGDSAMYLCASSLVQSGEKLFFGSGTQLSVL.

The rearrangement links TRBV27 to TRBJ2-1, with 12 positions matching TRBD2. The CDR3 is made up of 20 amino acids. Germline CDR1 is MNHEY and CDR2 is SMNVEV (reference sequence). J lost 0 bases, V lost 5 bases, and 14 bases had no gene match. In DNA, the CDR3 is TGTGCCAGCAGTGAACTCCCCGGGACTAGCGGGTGGAGCTCCTACAATGAGCAGTTCTTC. It encodes CASSELPGTSGWSSYNEQFF.

This clonotype was recorded a few times. This chain joins TRBV12-5 and TRBJ1-1, with 11 bases that match TRBD1. Germline values: CDR1 LGHNT, CDR2 FRNRAP. Trimming took 5 bases from V and 4 from J; bases not matched to a gene: 6. The CDR3 covers 15 residues. The CDR3 nucleotides read TGTGCTAGTGGTAGAGGACAGGGGGCGGCCACTGAAGCTTTCTTT. Translated, it gives CASGRGQGAATEAFF.

The chain employs TRBV6-2 or TRBV6-3 and TRBJ2-4; 13 nucleotides match TRBD2. Losses at the gene ends were 6 bases for V and 0 bases for J; bases not matched to a gene: 8. The CDR3 is made up of 18 amino acids. CDR1 and CDR2 (germline): MNHEY, SVGEGT. This chain's CDR3 is CASRARTSGGIAKNIQYF. The CDR3 DNA follows: TGTGCCAGCAGAGCTCGGACTAGCGGGGGAATAGCCAAAAACATTCAGTACTTC.

The rearrangement joins TRBV2 to TRBJ1-2; D is possibly TRBD1 (5 bases). The CDR3 consists of 15 residues. CDR1 is SNHLY and CDR2 is FYNNEI in the germline V gene. V lost 3 bases to trimming and J lost 4 bases, with 15 bases between them. The DNA of the CDR3 is TGTGCCAGCAGTGATGACAGCGGGCTCACCTATGGCTACACCTTC. This gives the protein CASSDDSGLTYGYTF. The whole variable domain, filled in from reference TRBV2 and TRBJ1-2, reads EPEVTQTPSHQVTQMGQEVILRCVPISNHLYFYWYRQILGQKVEFLVSFYNNEISEKSEIFDDQFSVERPDGSNFTLKIRSTKLEDSAMYFCASSDDSGLTYGYTFGSGTRLTVV.

This rearrangement joins TRBV6-1 to TRBJ1-1; the D is unclear. V shed 5 bases and J shed 10 bases, with 20 bases lying between them. Germline V gives CDR1 MNHNS, CDR2 SASEGT. The CDR3 has 14 residues. The CDR3, as DNA: TGTGCCAGCAGTCATATTCAGTCAGGTGGAGCAGCTTTCTTT. Translating gives CASSHIQSGGAAFF.

The gene calls are TRBV5-5 and TRBJ2-7; D remains unclear. From germline, CDR1 is SGHKS and CDR2 YYEKEE (reference sequence). This CDR3 has 14 residues. Trimming took 2 bases from V and 0 from J, leaving 9 bases between them. This chain's CDR3 is CASSFRIPSYEQYF. The CDR3, as DNA: TGTGCCAGCAGCTTCCGTATTCCCTCCTACGAGCAGTACTTC.

The rearrangement links TRBV6-1 to TRBJ1-1, with 11 bases aligning to TRBD1. Unmatched junction bases numbered 3, after V lost 7 bases and J lost 2 bases. CDR3 size: 14 residues. Germline CDR1 MNHNS, CDR2 SASEGT. The DNA for the CDR3 is TGTGCCAGCACGGGACAGGGGGGAAACACTGAAGCTTTCTTT. Protein: CASTGQGGNTEAFF.

This clonotype came up a few times. The genes are TRBV2 and TRBJ1-5; 7 positions agree with TRBD1. V was pared by 6 bases and J by 6 bases, with 5 bases of the junction left unmatched. CDR3 length equals 13 residues. Germline V lookup: CDR1 SNHLY, CDR2 FYNNEI. The CDR3 DNA sequence: TGTGCCAGCAGCCCGACAGGGCCTCAGCCCCAGCATTTT. It is translated as CASSPTGPQPQHF.

This clonotype was seen a few times. The chain's CDR3 is CASSSIQIPNTEAFF. DNA of the CDR3: TGTGCCAGCAGTTCTATACAGATTCCGAACACTGAAGCTTTCTTT. V usage is TRBV7-9 and J usage is TRBJ1-1; D remains unclear. The CDR3 spans 15 residues. Germline V CDR1 and CDR2: SEHNR, FQNEAQ (reference sequence). The V and J ends lost 6 bases and 1 base respectively, with 15 bases between them.